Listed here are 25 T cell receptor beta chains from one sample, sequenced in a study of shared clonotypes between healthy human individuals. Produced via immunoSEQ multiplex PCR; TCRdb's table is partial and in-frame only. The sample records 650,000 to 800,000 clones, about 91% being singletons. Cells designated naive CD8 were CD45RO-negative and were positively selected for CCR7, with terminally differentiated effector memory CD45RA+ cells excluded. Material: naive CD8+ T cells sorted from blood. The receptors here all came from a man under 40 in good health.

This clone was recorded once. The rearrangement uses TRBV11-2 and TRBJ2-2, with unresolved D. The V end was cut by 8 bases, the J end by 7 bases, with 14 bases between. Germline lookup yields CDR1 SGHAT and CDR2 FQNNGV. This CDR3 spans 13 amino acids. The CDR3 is CASGPFSIGELFF. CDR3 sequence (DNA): TGTGCCAGCGGACCGTTTTCGATCGGGGAGCTGTTTTTT. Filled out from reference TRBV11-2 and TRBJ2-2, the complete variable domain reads EAGVAQSPRYKIIEKRQSVAFWCNPISGHATLYWYQQILGQGPKLLIQFQNNGVVDDSQLPKDRFSAERLKGVDSTLKIQPAKLEDSAVYLCASGPFSIGELFFGEGSRLTVL.

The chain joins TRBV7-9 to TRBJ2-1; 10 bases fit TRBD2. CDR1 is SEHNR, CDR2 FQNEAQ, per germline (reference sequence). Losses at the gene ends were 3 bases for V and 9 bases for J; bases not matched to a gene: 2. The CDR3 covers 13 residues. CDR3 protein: CASSLLAGAEQFF. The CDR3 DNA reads TGTGCCAGCAGCTTGCTAGCGGGAGCTGAGCAGTTCTTC.

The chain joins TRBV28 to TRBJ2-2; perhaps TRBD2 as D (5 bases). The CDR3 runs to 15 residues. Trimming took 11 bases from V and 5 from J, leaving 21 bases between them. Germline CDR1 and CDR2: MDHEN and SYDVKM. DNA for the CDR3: TGTGCCTCGACTACTTGGCGGCCTTATACCGGGGAGCTGTTTTTT. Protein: CASTTWRPYTGELFF.

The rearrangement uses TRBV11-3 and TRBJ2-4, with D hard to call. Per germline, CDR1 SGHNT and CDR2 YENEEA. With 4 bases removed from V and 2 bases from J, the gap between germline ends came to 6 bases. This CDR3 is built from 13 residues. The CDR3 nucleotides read TGTGCCAGCAGCTCCCCTCCCAAAAACATTCAGTACTTC. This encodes CASSSPPKNIQYF.

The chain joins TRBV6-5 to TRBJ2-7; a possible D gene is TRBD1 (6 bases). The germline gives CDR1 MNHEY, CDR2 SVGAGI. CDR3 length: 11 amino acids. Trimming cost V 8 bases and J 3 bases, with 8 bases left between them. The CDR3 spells CASGQLYEQYF. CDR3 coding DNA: TGTGCCAGCGGACAGCTCTACGAGCAGTACTTC.

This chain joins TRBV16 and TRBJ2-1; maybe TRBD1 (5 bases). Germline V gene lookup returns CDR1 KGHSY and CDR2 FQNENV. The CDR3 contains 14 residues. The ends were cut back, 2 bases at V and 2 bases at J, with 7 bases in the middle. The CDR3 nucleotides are TGTGCCAGCAGCCAACAGACAGCCTACAATGAGCAGTTCTTC. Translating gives CASSQQTAYNEQFF.

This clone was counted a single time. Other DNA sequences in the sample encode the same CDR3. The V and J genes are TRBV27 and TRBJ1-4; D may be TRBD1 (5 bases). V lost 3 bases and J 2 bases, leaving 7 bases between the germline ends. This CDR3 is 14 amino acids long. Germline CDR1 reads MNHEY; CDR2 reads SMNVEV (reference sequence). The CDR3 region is CASSFGGTNEKLFF. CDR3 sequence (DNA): TGTGCCAGCAGTTTTGGGGGGACTAATGAAAAACTGTTTTTT. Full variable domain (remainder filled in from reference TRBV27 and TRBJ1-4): EAQVTQNPRYLITVTGKKLTVTCSQNMNHEYMSWYRQDPGLGLRQIYYSMNVEVTDKGDVPEGYKVSRKEKRNFPLILESPSPNQTSLYFCASSFGGTNEKLFFGSGTQLSVL.

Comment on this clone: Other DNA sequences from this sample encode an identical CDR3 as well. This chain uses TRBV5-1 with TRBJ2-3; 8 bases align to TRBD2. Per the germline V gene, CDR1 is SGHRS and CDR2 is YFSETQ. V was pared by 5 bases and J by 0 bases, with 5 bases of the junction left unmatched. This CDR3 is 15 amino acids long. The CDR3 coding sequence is TGCGCCAGCAGAGCCACTAGCGGAAGCACAGATACGCAGTATTTT. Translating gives CASRATSGSTDTQYF. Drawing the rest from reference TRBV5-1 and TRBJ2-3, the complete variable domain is KAGVTQTPRYLIKTRGQQVTLSCSPISGHRSVSWYQQTPGQGLQFLFEYFSETQRNKGNFPGRFSGRQFSNSRSEMNVSTLELGDSALYLCASRATSGSTDTQYFGPGTRLTVL.

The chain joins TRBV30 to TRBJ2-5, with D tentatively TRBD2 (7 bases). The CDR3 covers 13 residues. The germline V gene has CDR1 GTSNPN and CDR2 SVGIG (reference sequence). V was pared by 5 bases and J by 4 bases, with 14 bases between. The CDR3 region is CAWGWGGGETQYF. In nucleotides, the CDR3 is TGTGCCTGGGGTTGGGGAGGGGGAGAGACCCAGTACTTC. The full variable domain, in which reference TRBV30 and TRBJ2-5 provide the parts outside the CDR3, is SQTIHQWPATLVQPVGSPLSLECTVEGTSNPNLYWYRQAAGRGLQLLFYSVGIGQISSEVPQNLSASRPQDRQFILSSKKLLLSDSGFYLCAWGWGGGETQYFGPGTRLLVL.

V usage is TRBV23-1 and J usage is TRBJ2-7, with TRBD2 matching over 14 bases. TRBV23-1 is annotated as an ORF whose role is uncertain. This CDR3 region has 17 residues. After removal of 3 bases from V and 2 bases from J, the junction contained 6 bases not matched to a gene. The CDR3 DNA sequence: TGCGCCAGCAGTCAGGGGACTAGCGGGAGTCGCCCCTACGAGCAGTACTTC. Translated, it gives CASSQGTSGSRPYEQYF.

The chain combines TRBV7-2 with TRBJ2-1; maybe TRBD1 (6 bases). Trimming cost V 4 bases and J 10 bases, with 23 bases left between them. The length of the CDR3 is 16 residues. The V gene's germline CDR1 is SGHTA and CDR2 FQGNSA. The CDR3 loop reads CASSSPGHLPLGEQFF. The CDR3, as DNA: TGTGCCAGCAGCTCACCGGGACACTTGCCTCTGGGCGAGCAGTTCTTC.

The CDR3 DNA sequence: TGTGCCAGTAGTATAGAGAGGGGGGGCCACAATCAGCCCCAGCATTTT. Amino acids: CASSIERGGHNQPQHF. The chain carries TRBV19 and TRBJ1-5, with D possibly being TRBD1 (6 bases). V lost 0 bases and J 3 bases, leaving 12 bases between the germline ends. The CDR3 length is 16 residues. Germline-derived CDR1 and CDR2 are LNHDA and SQIVND (reference sequence).

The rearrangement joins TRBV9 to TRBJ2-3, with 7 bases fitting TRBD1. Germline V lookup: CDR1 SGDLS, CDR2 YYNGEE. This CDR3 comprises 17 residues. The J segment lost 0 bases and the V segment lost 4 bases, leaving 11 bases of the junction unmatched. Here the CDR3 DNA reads TGTGCCAGCAGCTCCCCTCAAAGGGGGCAGAGCACAGATACGCAGTATTTT. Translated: CASSSPQRGQSTDTQYF.

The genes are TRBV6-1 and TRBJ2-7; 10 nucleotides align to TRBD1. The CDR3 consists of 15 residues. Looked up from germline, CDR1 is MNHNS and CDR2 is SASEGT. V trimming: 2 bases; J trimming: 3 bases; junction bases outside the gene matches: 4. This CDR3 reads CASSELGTGDYEQYF. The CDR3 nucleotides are TGTGCCAGCAGTGAACTTGGGACAGGGGACTACGAGCAGTACTTC.

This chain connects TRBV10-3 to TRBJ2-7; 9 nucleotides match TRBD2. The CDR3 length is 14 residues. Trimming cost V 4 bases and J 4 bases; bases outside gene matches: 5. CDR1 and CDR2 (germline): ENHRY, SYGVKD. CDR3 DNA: TGTGCCATCAGTGGAGCGGGAGGAAGATACGAGCAGTACTTC. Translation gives CAISGAGGRYEQYF.

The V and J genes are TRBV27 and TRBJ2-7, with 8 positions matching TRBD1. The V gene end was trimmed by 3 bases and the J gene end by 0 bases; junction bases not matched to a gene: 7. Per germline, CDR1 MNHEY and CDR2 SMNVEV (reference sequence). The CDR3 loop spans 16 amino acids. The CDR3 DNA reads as TGTGCCAGCAGTTTTGTGACAGGGGCCATCTCCTACGAGCAGTACTTC. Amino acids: CASSFVTGAISYEQYF.

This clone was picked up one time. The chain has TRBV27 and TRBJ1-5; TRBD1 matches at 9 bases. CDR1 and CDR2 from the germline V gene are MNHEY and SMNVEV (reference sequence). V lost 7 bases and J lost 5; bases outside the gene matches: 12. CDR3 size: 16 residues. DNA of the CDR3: TGTGCCAGCATGGAAGGGACAGGGTCCCTCTATCAGCCCCAGCATTTT. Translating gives CASMEGTGSLYQPQHF.

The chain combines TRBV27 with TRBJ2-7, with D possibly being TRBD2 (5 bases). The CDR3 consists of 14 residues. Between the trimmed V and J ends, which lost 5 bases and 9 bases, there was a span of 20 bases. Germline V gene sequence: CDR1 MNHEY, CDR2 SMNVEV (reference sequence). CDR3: CASSQTSPAAGQYF. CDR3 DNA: TGTGCCAGCAGTCAAACTAGTCCTGCGGCCGGGCAGTACTTC.

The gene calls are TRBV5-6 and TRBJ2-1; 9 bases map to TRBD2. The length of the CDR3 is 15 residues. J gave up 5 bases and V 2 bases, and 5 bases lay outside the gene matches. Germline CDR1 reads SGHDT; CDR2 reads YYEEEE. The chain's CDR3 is CASSLAGGRHNEQFF. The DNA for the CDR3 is TGTGCCAGCAGCTTAGCGGGAGGAAGGCACAATGAGCAGTTCTTC.

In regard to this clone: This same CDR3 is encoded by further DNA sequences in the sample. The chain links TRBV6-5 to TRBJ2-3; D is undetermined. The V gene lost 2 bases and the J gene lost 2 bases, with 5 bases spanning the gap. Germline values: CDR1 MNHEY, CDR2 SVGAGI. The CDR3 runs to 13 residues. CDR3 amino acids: CASSYSNTDTQYF. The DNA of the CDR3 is TGTGCCAGCAGTTACAGCAACACAGATACGCAGTATTTT.

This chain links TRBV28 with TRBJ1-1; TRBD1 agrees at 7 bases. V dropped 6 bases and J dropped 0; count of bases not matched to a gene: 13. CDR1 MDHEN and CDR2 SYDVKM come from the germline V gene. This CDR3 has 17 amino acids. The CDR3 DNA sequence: TGTGCCAGCAGCTTTACTATTAGGGACAGCCTGAACACTGAAGCTTTCTTT. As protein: CASSFTIRDSLNTEAFF.

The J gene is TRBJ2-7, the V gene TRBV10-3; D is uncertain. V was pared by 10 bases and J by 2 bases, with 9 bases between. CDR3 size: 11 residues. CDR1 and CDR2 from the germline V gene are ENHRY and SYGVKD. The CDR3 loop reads CATSGPYEQYF. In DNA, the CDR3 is TGTGCCACATCAGGACCCTACGAGCAGTACTTC.

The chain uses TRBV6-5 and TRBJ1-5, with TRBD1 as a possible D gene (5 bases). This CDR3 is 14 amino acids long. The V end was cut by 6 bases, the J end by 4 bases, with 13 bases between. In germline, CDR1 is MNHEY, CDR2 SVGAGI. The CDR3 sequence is CASSPQGTNQPQHF. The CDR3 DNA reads TGTGCCAGCAGCCCTCAGGGAACTAATCAGCCCCAGCATTTT.

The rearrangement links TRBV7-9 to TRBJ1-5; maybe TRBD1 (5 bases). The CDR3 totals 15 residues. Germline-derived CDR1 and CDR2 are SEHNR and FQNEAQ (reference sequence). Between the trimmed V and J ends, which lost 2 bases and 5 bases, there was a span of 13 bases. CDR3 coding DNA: TGTGCCAGCAGCTTACCTGGGGGAGAAGATCAGCCCCAGCATTTT. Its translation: CASSLPGGEDQPQHF.

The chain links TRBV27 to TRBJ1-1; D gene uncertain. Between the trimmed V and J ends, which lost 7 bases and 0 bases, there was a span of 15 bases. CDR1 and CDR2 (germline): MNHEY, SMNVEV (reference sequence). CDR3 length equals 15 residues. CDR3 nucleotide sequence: TGTGCCAGCAACCGGGTACCGGGGATGAACACTGAAGCTTTCTTT. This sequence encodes CASNRVPGMNTEAFF.